This T cell receptor (beta chain) was obtained from a study of identical twins. The sample holds a few counts of this clonotype. The CDR3 loop spans 14 amino acids. Germline-derived CDR1 and CDR2 are DFQATT and SNEGSKA (reference sequence). With 3 bases removed from V and 1 base from J, the gap between germline ends came to 10 bases. TCRdb processed the 5' RACE reads anew with MiXCR; each CDR3 protein has one entry. Among 300,000 to 400,000 distinct CDR3 sequences listed, about 12% were seen once. These sequences were also reported in another study, on yellow fever vaccine responses in identical twins.

This receptor was identified in a woman aged 18-30 years in good health. The gene calls are TRBV20-1 and TRBJ2-1; D is unclear. The specimen sequenced was CD8+ T cells sorted from blood. CDR3 residues: CSASHHASYNEQFF. CDR3 nucleotides: TGCAGTGCTAGTCATCACGCTTCCTACAATGAGCAGTTCTTC.